This TCR beta chain is drawn from a study of technical replicates of blood from a handful of donors. Profiling relied on immunoSEQ multiplex PCR, and the TCRdb table lists in-frame clones only, not all of them. Of around 98,000 clones in the sample, approximately 94% were seen once. This receptor was identified in a human donor in good health. Sequenced input: T cells isolated from PBMCs.

The CDR3 reads CAIHRGGPSGANVLTF. CDR3 nucleotides: TGTGCCATTCATCGAGGGGGTCCATCTGGGGCCAACGTCCTGACTTTC. This chain uses TRBV28 with TRBJ2-6; TRBD1 might be the D (6 bases). Per the germline V gene, CDR1 is MDHEN and CDR2 is SYDVKM. The CDR3 consists of 16 residues. V was trimmed by 10 bases and J by 1 base, leaving 17 bases between them.